This T cell receptor (beta chain) was found in a study of patients and donors after allogeneic stem cell transplantation. This clonotype was observed a few times. A single record per CDR3 protein comes from TCRdb applying MiXCR to the RT-PCR reads. The sample carries 200,000 to 250,000 distinct CDR3 sequences, roughly 15% recorded once. Trimming left V 3 bases short and J 7 bases short, with 16 bases between. Per germline, CDR1 DFQATT and CDR2 SNEGSKA (reference sequence). The CDR3 is 14 residues long. The sequencing input was blood, either unsorted or a sorted T cell fraction (not recorded which). The receptor's source is a human donor who was either an allogeneic HSCT recipient or a stem cell or donor lymphocyte infusion donor (not recorded which). It is not recorded whose cells these are; they may come from a transplant donor. The rearrangement links TRBV20-1 to TRBJ1-5, with a tentative D call TRBD1 (5 bases). CDR3: CSASARRDPQPQHF. In DNA form, the CDR3 reads TGCAGTGCTAGTGCCCGGAGGGACCCCCAGCCCCAGCATTTT.